A selection of T cell receptor beta chains follows, all from one sample in a study of cytomegalovirus exposure and HLA in healthy donors. This table comes from immunoSEQ multiplex PCR, and its TCRdb copy is limited to in-frame clones, with some not included. There are tens of thousands of clones in the sample; roughly 85% occur only once, and 11% lies in the top ten. Specimen: PBMCs. These receptors came from a woman in her forties in good health and CMV-seropositive. The CDR3 runs from the conserved cysteine through the conserved F or W. The order of the fields is V gene, D gene, J gene, clone size, CDR3 protein, CDR3 DNA. The D gene is left open where the match is weak. Clone size is shown for a subset of rows, as once, few, many or a class of expanded clone.

TRBV5-6	TRBD1	TRBJ2-4	-	CASSRYRGWGKNIQYF	TGTGCCAGCAGCAGGTACAGGGGATGGGGCAAAAACATTCAGTACTTC
TRBV6-5	TRBD2	TRBJ2-3	-	CASSYSTSGTDTQYF	TGTGCCAGCAGTTACTCTACTAGCGGCACAGATACGCAGTATTTT
TRBV10-3	-	TRBJ2-1	-	CAISESYEGNEQFF	TGTGCCATCAGTGAGTCCTACGAGGGTAATGAGCAGTTCTTC
TRBV5-1	TRBD2	TRBJ2-3	once	CASSSIAGGSTDTQYF	TGCGCCAGCAGCTCTATAGCGGGGGGGAGTACAGATACGCAGTATTTT
TRBV27	-	TRBJ2-5	-	CASSFSAANQETQYF	TGTGCCAGCAGTTTTTCGGCGGCAAACCAAGAGACCCAGTACTTC
TRBV11-2	-	TRBJ1-2	-	CASSPYRDPGYTF	TGTGCCAGCAGCCCTTACAGGGATCCGGGCTACACCTTC
TRBV5-8	-	TRBJ2-7	-	CASSSSRGPNRF	TGTGCCAGCAGCTCCTCCAGAGGGCCAAACCGATTC
TRBV10-3	-	TRBJ2-2	-	CAITQGTGELFF	TGTGCCATTACCCAGGGGACCGGGGAGCTGTTTTTT
TRBV19	-	TRBJ1-5	-	CATLAFTGSNQPQHF	TGTGCCACCCTCGCGTTTACAGGGTCGAATCAGCCCCAGCATTTT
TRBV4-2	-	TRBJ2-2	-	CASSQGLGNTGELFF	TGTGCCAGCAGCCAAGGACTAGGTAACACCGGGGAGCTGTTTTTT
TRBV4-1	-	TRBJ2-1	-	CASSQVVINNEQFF	TGCGCCAGCAGCCAAGTAGTAATAAACAATGAGCAGTTCTTC
TRBV19	TRBD1	TRBJ1-1	-	CASRPQTGRGTEAFF	TGTGCCAGTAGACCCCAGACAGGCAGGGGGACTGAAGCTTTCTTT
TRBV6-1	TRBD1	TRBJ1-5	-	CASRGQNNQPQHF	TGTGCCAGCAGGGGACAGAACAATCAGCCCCAGCATTTT
TRBV6-4	-	TRBJ2-7	-	CASSGPRTVYEQYF	TGTGCCAGCAGTGGCCCTCGGACAGTTTACGAGCAGTACTTC
TRBV28	-	TRBJ2-2	once	CASSFGGRSGTGELFF	TGTGCCAGCAGTTTTGGCGGCCGGTCGGGGACCGGGGAGCTGTTTTTT
TRBV2	TRBD2	TRBJ2-1	-	CASRPTSGGSYNEQFF	TGTGCCAGCAGACCGACTAGCGGGGGGTCGTACAATGAGCAGTTCTTC
TRBV2	TRBD2	TRBJ2-4	few	CASRGGVQNIQYF	TGTGCCAGCAGGGGGGGGGTGCAAAACATTCAGTACTTC
TRBV19	-	TRBJ1-5	-	CASRWPQEDQPQHF	TGTGCCAGCCGGTGGCCCCAGGAGGATCAGCCCCAGCATTTT
TRBV5-5	TRBD1	TRBJ2-7	-	CASSMSGQSSYEQYF	TGTGCCAGCAGCATGTCGGGACAGAGCTCCTACGAGCAGTACTTC
TRBV4-1	-	TRBJ1-1	-	CASSQGRGTEAFF	TGCGCCAGCAGCCAAGGCAGGGGCACTGAAGCTTTCTTT
TRBV5-1	-	TRBJ1-3	-	CASSLGQNSGNTIYF	TGCGCCAGCAGCTTGGGACAAAACTCTGGAAACACCATATATTTT
TRBV15	-	TRBJ1-3	-	CATSRDRGGGNTIYF	TGTGCCACCAGCAGAGACCGAGGGGGTGGAAACACCATATATTTT
TRBV9	TRBD1	TRBJ1-4	-	CASSAPGQGFEKLFF	TGTGCCAGCAGCGCACCGGGACAGGGGTTTGAAAAACTGTTTTTT
TRBV9	-	TRBJ2-3	-	CASQGGGKGTQYF	TGTGCCAGCCAAGGGGGGGGGAAGGGTACGCAGTATTTT
TRBV29-1	TRBD1	TRBJ2-7	-	CSVEASPTGIGEQYF	TGCAGCGTTGAAGCGTCCCCGACAGGGATTGGCGAGCAGTACTTC
TRBV6-1	-	TRBJ1-1	once	CASSSRQLEAFF	TGTGCCAGCAGTTCAAGACAGCTTGAAGCTTTCTTT
TRBV20-1	TRBD1	TRBJ1-2	-	CFLDRGYGYTF	TGCTTCCTGGACAGGGGGTATGGCTACACCTTC
TRBV28	-	TRBJ1-4	-	CASSSGQTNNEKLFF	TGTGCCAGCAGTTCCGGACAGACTAACAATGAAAAACTGTTTTTT
TRBV7-2	TRBD1	TRBJ1-2	-	CASSFTGGYGYTF	TGTGCCAGCAGCTTTACAGGGGGCTATGGCTACACCTTC
TRBV29-1	TRBD1	TRBJ1-2	once	CSVVGTAVNYGYTF	TGCAGCGTTGTTGGGACAGCCGTTAACTATGGCTACACCTTC
TRBV5-4	-	TRBJ2-1	-	CASSLGGAGNEQFF	TGTGCCAGCAGCTTAGGGGGTGCAGGGAATGAGCAGTTCTTC
TRBV7-3	-	TRBJ2-3	-	CASSQHSTDTQYF	TGTGCCAGCAGCCAACATAGCACAGATACGCAGTATTTT
TRBV4-1	TRBD1	TRBJ1-1	-	CASSQDRTGSTEAFF	TGCGCCAGCAGCCAAGACCGGACAGGGAGCACTGAAGCTTTCTTT
TRBV27	-	TRBJ1-1	-	CASSSRPQTLTEAFF	TGTGCCAGCAGTTCCCGGCCCCAGACTCTCACTGAAGCTTTCTTT
TRBV7-2	-	TRBJ2-5	-	CASSQNQGRWETQYF	TGTGCCAGCAGCCAAAACCAGGGGCGTTGGGAGACCCAGTACTTC
TRBV28	-	TRBJ2-7	-	CASSQRSGQYF	TGTGCCAGCAGTCAACGGAGCGGGCAGTACTTC
TRBV28	TRBD1	TRBJ2-3	-	CASSSGQGSTDTQYF	TGTGCCAGCAGTTCTGGACAGGGAAGCACAGATACGCAGTATTTT
TRBV5-1	TRBD2	TRBJ2-7	once	CASSPPGGRTYEQYF	TGCGCCAGCAGCCCCCCCGGCGGGAGAACCTACGAGCAGTACTTC
TRBV11-3	-	TRBJ1-6	-	CASSSAYNSPLHF	TGTGCCAGCAGCTCAGCGTATAATTCACCCCTCCACTTT
TRBV6-5	-	TRBJ1-6	-	CASRSPIGERSPLHF	TGTGCCAGCAGATCCCCTATAGGAGAGCGTTCACCCCTCCACTTT
TRBV7-2	TRBD2	TRBJ2-1	-	CASSAGTSGGTNEQFF	TGTGCCAGCAGCGCGGGCACTAGCGGGGGGACCAATGAGCAGTTCTTC
TRBV7-6	TRBD1	TRBJ2-2	once	CASSLRGPGQGTGELFF	TGTGCCAGCAGCTTACGGGGTCCGGGACAGGGAACCGGGGAGCTGTTTTTT
TRBV27	TRBD1	TRBJ1-6	few	CASSLSTGRKQFSSPLHF	TGTGCCAGCAGTTTATCGACAGGGAGGAAGCAATTTAGTTCACCCCTCCACTTT
TRBV10-3	-	TRBJ2-7	-	CAISELSSYEQYF	TGTGCCATCAGTGAGCTTAGCTCCTACGAGCAGTACTTC
TRBV2	-	TRBJ1-2	-	CASSERRLNYGYTF	TGTGCCAGCAGTGAAAGGCGGCTTAACTATGGCTACACCTTC
TRBV11-2	TRBD1	TRBJ2-3	-	CASSPTGPVNTQYF	TGTGCCAGCAGCCCGACAGGGCCTGTTAATACGCAGTATTTT
TRBV27	-	TRBJ2-7	-	CASSLQGKLASYEQYF	TGTGCCAGCAGTCTACAGGGAAAGCTAGCTTCCTACGAGCAGTACTTC
TRBV4-3	-	TRBJ2-1	-	CASSQGPGGGARVEQFF	TGCGCCAGCAGCCAAGGACCGGGCGGGGGCGCTCGTGTTGAGCAGTTCTTC
TRBV7-9	-	TRBJ2-7	-	CASSVGGSTYEQYF	TGTGCCAGCAGCGTAGGCGGCTCCACCTACGAGCAGTACTTC
TRBV7-9	TRBD1	TRBJ2-2	few	CASSLRDRGRESGELFF	TGTGCCAGCAGCTTACGGGACAGGGGGCGCGAAAGCGGGGAGCTGTTTTTT
TRBV28	-	TRBJ1-2	-	CASTAGDGYTF	TGTGCCAGCACGGCGGGGGATGGCTACACCTTC
TRBV28	TRBD1	TRBJ1-2	-	CASSSGGTGNYGYTF	TGTGCCAGCAGTTCGGGGGGGACAGGGAACTATGGCTACACCTTC
TRBV27	-	TRBJ1-5	-	CASSPRGGYQPQHF	TGTGCCAGCAGTCCCCGGGGGGGGTATCAGCCCCAGCATTTT